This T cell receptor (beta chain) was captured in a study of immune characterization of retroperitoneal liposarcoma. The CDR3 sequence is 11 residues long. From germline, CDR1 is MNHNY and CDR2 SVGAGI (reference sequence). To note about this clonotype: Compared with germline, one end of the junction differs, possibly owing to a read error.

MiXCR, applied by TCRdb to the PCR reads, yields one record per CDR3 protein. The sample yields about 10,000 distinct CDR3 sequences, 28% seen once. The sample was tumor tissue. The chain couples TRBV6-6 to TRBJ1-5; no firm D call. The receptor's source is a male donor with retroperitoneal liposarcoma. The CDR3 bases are TGTGCCAGCGGTTACAATCAGCCCCAGCATTTT. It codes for CASGYNQPQHF.